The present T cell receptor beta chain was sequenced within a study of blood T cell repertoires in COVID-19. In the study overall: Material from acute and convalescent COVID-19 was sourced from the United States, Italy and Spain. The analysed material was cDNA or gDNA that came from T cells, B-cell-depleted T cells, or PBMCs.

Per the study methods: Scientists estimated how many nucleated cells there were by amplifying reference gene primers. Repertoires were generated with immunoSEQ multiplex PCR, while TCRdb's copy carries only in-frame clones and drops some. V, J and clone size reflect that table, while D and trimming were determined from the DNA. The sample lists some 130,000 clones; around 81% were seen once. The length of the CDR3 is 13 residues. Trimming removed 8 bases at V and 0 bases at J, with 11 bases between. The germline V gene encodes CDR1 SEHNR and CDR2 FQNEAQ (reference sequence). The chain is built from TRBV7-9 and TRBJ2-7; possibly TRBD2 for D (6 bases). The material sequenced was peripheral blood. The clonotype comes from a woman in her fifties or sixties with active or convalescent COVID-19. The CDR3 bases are TGTGCCAGCGGACTACTAGACTCCTACGAGCAGTACTTC. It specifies CASGLLDSYEQYF.